This paragraph reports one T cell receptor (beta chain). The antigen is unknown. TCRdb reprocessed the 5' RACE reads via MiXCR and lists one record per CDR3 protein. The data contain more than 110,000 distinct CDR3 sequences, 14% of them singletons. The sample is drawn from a study of T-cell memory formation after mild COVID-19. About the research overall: TCR clusters were largely donor specific.

Study-wide results and caveats: The finding that pre-infection memory included some responding clones suggested that cross-reactive memory joined. Confirmation of SARS-CoV-2 specificity was lacking for second-wave clones peaking day 37.

The length of the CDR3 is 13 residues. With 2 bases clipped from V and 7 bases from J, the junction kept 2 bases outside the gene matches. CDR1 KGHDR and CDR2 SFDVKD come from the germline V gene. Source material: PBMCs or a T cell subset sorted from them (not recorded which). This TCR was sampled from an adult woman who had mild COVID-19 (a few samples of this study predate the infection). Cell type and time point are not known. V gene TRBV24-1 combines with J gene TRBJ1-2, with 8 bases aligning to TRBD1. CDR3 DNA sequence: TGTGCCACCAGTGATTGGACAGGGTCTGGCTACACCTTC. Translated: CATSDWTGSGYTF.